This T cell receptor beta chain was recovered during a study of neurological immune-mediated disorders. Time point indicated: longitudinal time-point 2. A total of 2 million PBMCs stored at -80 degrees C provided the unsorted libraries. 5'RACE with 10-nucleotide random UMIs produced the cDNA. Each CDR3 protein gets one entry after TCRdb re-called the 5' RACE reads with MiXCR. The sample holds some 80,000 distinct CDR3 sequences, approximately 5.8% seen once. This clonotype has a count of ten or more. Sequencing used PBMCs. The TCR sequence derives from a woman aged 55-69 years with multiple sclerosis.

CDR3 protein: CASSLAPGGGEKLFF. The CDR3 bases are TGTGCCAGCAGCTTAGCGCCGGGGGGAGGCGAAAAACTGTTTTTT. The chain links TRBV7-2 to TRBJ1-4; D perhaps matches TRBD1 (5 bases). The CDR3 is made up of 15 amino acids. V was clipped by 0 bases and J by 8 bases, with 13 bases between them. Germline V lookup: CDR1 SGHTA, CDR2 FQGNSA.